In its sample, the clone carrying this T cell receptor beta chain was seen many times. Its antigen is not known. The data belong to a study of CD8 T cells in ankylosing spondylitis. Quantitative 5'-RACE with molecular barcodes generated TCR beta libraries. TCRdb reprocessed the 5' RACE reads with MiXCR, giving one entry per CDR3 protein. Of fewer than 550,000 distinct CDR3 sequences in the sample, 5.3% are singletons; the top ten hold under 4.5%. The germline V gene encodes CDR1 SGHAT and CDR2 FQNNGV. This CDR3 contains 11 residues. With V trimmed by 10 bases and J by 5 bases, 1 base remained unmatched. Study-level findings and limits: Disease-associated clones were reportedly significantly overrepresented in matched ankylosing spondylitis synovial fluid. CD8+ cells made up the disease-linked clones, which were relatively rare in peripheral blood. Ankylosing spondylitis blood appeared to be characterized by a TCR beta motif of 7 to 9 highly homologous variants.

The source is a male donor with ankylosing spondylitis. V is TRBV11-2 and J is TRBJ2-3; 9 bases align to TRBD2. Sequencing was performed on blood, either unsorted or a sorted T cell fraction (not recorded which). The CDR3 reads CATTSGDTQYF. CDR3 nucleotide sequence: TGTGCCACGACTAGCGGAGATACGCAGTATTTT.